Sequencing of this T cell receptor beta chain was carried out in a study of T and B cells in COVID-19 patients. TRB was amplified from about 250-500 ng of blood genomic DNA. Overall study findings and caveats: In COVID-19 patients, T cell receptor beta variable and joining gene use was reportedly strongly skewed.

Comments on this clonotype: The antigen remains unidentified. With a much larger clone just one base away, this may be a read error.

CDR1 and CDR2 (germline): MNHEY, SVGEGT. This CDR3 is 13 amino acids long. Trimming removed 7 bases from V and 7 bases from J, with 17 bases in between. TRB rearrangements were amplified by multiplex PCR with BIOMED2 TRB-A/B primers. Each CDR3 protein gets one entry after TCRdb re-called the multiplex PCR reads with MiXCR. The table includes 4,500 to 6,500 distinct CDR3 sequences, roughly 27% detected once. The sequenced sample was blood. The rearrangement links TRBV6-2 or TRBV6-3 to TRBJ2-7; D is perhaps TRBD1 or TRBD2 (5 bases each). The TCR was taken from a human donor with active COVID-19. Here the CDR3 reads CASMLLRGGEQYF. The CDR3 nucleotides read TGTGCCAGCATGCTCCTTCGGGGCGGTGAGCAGTACTTC.